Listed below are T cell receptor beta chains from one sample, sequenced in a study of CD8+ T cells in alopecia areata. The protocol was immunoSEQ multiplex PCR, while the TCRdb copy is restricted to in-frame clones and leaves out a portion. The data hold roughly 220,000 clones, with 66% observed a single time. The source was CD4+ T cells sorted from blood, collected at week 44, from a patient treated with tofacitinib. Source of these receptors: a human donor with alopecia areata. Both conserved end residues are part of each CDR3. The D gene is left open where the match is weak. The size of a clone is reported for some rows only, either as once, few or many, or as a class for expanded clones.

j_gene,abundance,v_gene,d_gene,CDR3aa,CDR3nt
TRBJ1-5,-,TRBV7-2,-,CASSSDGGGQPQHF,TGTGCCAGCAGCTCGGACGGTGGCGGGCAGCCCCAGCATTTT
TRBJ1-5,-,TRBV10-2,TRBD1,CASRQGNGGQPQHF,TGCGCCAGCCGACAGGGGAATGGGGGGCAGCCCCAGCATTTT
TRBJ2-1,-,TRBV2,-,CASSERRVQQFF,TGTGCCAGCAGTGAACGAAGGGTTCAGCAGTTCTTC
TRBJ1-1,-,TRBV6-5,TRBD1,CARRRGREGSAFF,TGTGCCCGCAGGAGGGGGCGCGAGGGGTCGGCTTTCTTT
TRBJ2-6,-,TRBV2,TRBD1,CASSEKGALGANVLTF,TGTGCCAGCAGTGAAAAGGGGGCACTTGGGGCCAACGTCCTGACTTTC
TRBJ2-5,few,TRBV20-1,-,CSAPTDGTQYF,TGCAGTGCTCCAACGGACGGGACCCAGTACTTC
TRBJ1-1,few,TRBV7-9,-,CASSGTRENTEAFF,TGTGCCAGCAGCGGCACCAGAGAGAACACTGAAGCTTTCTTT
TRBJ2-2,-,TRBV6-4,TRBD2,CASSDGTSLSGELFF,TGTGCCAGCAGTGACGGGACTAGTCTCTCCGGGGAGCTGTTTTTT
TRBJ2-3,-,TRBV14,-,CASSQLGSTDTQYF,TGTGCCAGCAGCCAATTAGGATCCACAGATACGCAGTATTTT
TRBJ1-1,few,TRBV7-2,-,CASSPGTEDTEAFF,TGTGCCAGCAGCCCAGGGACTGAGGACACTGAAGCTTTCTTT
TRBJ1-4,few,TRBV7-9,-,CASSQPLALTLFF,TGTGCCAGCAGCCAACCGTTAGCCCTCACCCTGTTTTTT
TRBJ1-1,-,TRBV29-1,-,CSVEPQGSTEAFF,TGCAGCGTTGAACCACAGGGTTCCACTGAAGCTTTCTTT
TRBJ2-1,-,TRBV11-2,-,CASSKSSEQFF,TGTGCCAGCAGCAAATCTAGTGAGCAGTTCTTC
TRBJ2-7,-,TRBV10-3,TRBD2,CAISESGGGTSYEQYF,TGTGCCATCAGTGAGTCGGGCGGGGGGACCTCCTACGAGCAGTACTTC
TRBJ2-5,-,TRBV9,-,CASSVGWGFQETQYF,TGTGCCAGCAGCGTAGGTTGGGGGTTCCAAGAGACCCAGTACTTC
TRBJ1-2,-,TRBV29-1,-,CSVESGAQNYGYTF,TGCAGCGTTGAGAGTGGGGCCCAAAACTATGGCTACACCTTC
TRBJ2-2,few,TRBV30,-,CAWTLRAVNTGELFF,TGTGCCTGGACTCTCCGGGCGGTAAACACCGGGGAGCTGTTTTTT
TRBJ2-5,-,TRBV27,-,CASSLGGSGETQYF,TGTGCCAGCAGTTTAGGCGGCTCTGGGGAGACCCAGTACTTC
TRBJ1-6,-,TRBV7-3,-,CASSLGQVGSPLHF,TGTGCCAGCAGCTTGGGACAAGTGGGGTCACCCCTCCACTTT
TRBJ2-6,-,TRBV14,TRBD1,CASSRSDRVEGANVLTF,TGTGCCAGCAGCCGATCGGACAGGGTGGAAGGGGCCAACGTCCTGACTTTC